This T cell receptor (beta chain) was identified during a study of T-cell memory formation after mild COVID-19 (dated by TCRdb to about 2021). As for the study more broadly: TCR sequence clusters from the two donors were largely donor specific. Longitudinal TCRalpha and TCRbeta repertoire sequencing tracked T-cell clones expanding and contracting after mild COVID-19 in a couple of donors. Two young, previously healthy adult volunteers, one female and one male, were included in the cohort. General findings and caveats noted by the study authors: Contracting CD4+ clones turned up mainly in the CM and EM memory subsets, whereas EMRA was where CD8+ clones were enriched. Some responding clones were detected in pre-infection memory, which suggested that pre-existing cross-reactive memory T cells had joined the SARS-CoV-2 response. Only a couple of mild cases were covered by the study, and larger cohorts that include severe cases with pre-infection samples were considered necessary. From day 15 to 85, contracting clones showed balanced CD4/CD8 phenotypes, whereas a second wave of clones that expanded from day 15 to 37 leaned towards CD4+. SARS-CoV-2 specificity was not confirmed for the second-wave clones peaking on day 37.

Ficoll-Paque density gradient centrifugation was the method used to isolate PBMCs. The table lists this clonotype with a few counts. Its antigen remains unidentified. There are no base qualities to consult, and no much larger clone falls within one base. Trimming at the junction amounts to 6 bases on V and 4 bases on J, and the germline ends lie 12 bases apart. The CDR3 numbers 13 residues from cysteine through phenylalanine. Only CDR3 DNA is held: 39 bases, read in frame from base 1. The germline V gene yields MNHEY for CDR1 and SVGAGI for CDR2. The sequencer listed for this sample is Illumina NovaSeq 6000. Using 5'RACE with constant-segment primers, TCRalpha and TCRbeta cDNA libraries were constructed, with sample barcodes and unique molecular identifiers added in the process. Trizol reagent was used to extract RNA from every sample. Library amplification was performed in two PCR steps, and a second sample barcode and Illumina TruSeq adapters were introduced in the second step. Libraries were sequenced on an Illumina NovaSeq with 2 x 150 bp paired-end reads. As for how the authors treated the data: Reads were demultiplexed and collapsed into UMI-guided consensus sequences with migec v1.2.7. Using mixcr v2.1.11, the UMI consensuses were aligned to TRA and TRB V and J templates and assembled into clonotypes. A clonotype was counted as expanded or contracted only when both edgeR and NoisET called the clonotype significant, with the noise models trained on biological replicates. For edgeR calls, the thresholds were a false discovery rate-adjusted p below 0.01 and a log2 fold-change of 1. PCA with hierarchical clustering of max-normalized trajectories of the 1000 most abundant clonotypes was used as exploratory dynamics analysis. The CD4 or CD8 phenotype of responding clones was assigned using the separately sequenced CD4+ and CD8+ repertoires. TCRdb cleaned the public reads at Q25 with fastp, built clones with MiXCR and kept in-frame beta chains. Each record represents a unique CDR3 protein, reported with the most common genes and DNA among its rows. The V and J calls shown here were made by TCRdb, not taken from the authors' results. For this sample there are 300,000 to 400,000 distinct CDR3 sequences; 10% to 15% appear just once. Roughly a fifth of the sample is in the top ten clones.

Sequencing was performed on PBMCs or a T cell subset sorted from them (not recorded which). This chain is built from TRBV6-5 and TRBJ1-1; TRBD1 might be the D gene, on 5 matching bases. The clonotype comes from a man between 18 and 29 years old who had mild COVID-19 (a few samples of this study predate the infection). The sample titles of this study are shuffled in the database, so cell type and time point are left out; the donor was told from shared clones. The CDR3 amino acid sequence is: CASSPWGGTEAFF. The DNA reads TGTGCCAGCAGCCCCTGGGGGGGCACTGAAGCTTTCTTT.